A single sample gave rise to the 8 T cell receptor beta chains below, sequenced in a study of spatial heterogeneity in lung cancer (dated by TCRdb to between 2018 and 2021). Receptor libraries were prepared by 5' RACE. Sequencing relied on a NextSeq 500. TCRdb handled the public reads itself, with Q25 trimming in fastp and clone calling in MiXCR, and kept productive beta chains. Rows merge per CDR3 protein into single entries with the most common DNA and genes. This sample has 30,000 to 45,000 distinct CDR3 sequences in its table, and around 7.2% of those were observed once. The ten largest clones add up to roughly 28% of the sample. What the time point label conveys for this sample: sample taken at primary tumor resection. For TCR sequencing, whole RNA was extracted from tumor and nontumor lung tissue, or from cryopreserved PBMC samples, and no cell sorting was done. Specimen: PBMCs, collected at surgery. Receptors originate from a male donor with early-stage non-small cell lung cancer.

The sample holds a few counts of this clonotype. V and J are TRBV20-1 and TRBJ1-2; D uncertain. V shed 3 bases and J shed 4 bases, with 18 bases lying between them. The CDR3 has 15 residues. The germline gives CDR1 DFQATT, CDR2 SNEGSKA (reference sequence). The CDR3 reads CSASAYATNGYGYTF. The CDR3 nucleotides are TGCAGTGCTAGTGCGTACGCCACAAACGGCTATGGCTACACCTTC.

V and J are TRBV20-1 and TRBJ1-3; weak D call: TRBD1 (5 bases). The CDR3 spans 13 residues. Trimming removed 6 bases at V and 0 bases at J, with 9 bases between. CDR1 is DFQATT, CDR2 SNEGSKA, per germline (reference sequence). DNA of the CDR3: TGCAGTGCCAAACAGGTCTCTGGAAACACCATATATTTT. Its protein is CSAKQVSGNTIYF.

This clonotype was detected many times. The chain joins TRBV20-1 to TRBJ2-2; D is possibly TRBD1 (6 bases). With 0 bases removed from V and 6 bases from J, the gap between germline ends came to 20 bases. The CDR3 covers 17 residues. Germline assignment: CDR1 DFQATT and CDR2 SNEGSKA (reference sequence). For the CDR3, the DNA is TGCAGTGCTAGAGATTCTAGGGGCAGGGGCCCGTCCGGGGAGCTGTTTTTT. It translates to CSARDSRGRGPSGELFF.

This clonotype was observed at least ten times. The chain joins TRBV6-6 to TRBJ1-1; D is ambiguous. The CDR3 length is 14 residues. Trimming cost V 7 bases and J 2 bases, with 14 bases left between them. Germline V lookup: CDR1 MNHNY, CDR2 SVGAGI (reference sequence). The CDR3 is CASTHGRANTEAFF. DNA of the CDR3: TGTGCCAGCACCCATGGTCGTGCAAACACTGAAGCTTTCTTT.

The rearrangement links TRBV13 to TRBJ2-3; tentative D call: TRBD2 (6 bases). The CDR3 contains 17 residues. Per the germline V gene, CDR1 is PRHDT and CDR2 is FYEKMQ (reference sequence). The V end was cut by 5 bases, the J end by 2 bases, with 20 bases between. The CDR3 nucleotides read TGTGCCAGCAGCCCACAAATCATCCGGGAGACCACAGATACGCAGTATTTT. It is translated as CASSPQIIRETTDTQYF.

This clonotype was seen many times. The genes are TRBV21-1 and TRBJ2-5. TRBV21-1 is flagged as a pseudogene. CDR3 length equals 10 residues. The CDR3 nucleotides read TGTGCCAGCAGCAGGGAGACCCAGTACTTC. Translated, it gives CASSRETQYF.

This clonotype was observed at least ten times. CDR3 loop: CASSLQGADTEAFF. In DNA, the CDR3 is TGTGCCAGCAGCTTGCAGGGGGCAGACACTGAAGCTTTCTTT. The rearrangement links TRBV5-4 to TRBJ1-1; the match to TRBD1 covers 8 bases. Germline V gene lookup returns CDR1 SGHNT and CDR2 YYREEE (reference sequence). The V and J ends lost 1 base and 3 bases, in that order; junction bases with no gene match: 2. The CDR3 is 14 amino acids.

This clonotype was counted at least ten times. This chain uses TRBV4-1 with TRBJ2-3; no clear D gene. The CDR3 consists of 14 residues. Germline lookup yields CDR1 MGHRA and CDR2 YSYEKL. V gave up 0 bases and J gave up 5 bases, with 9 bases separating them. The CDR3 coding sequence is TGCGCCAGCAGCCAAGATACCACGGGAGATACGCAGTATTTT. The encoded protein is CASSQDTTGDTQYF.